Described below is a single TCR beta chain sequence and its context. The data are from a study of blood T cell repertoires in COVID-19. Study information: Both acute and convalescent COVID-19 samples were obtained from the United States, Italy and Spain. From T cells, B-cell-depleted T cells, or PBMCs came the material, which was cDNA or gDNA.

Per the original data handling: Nucleated cell counts were estimated from reference gene primer amplification. Profiling relied on immunoSEQ multiplex PCR, and the TCRdb table lists in-frame clones only, not all of them. The D gene and trimming were derived from the DNA, and the V and J assignments and clone size from that table. The sample carries 200,000 to 250,000 clones, roughly 90% recorded once. V was trimmed by 1 base and J by 0 bases, leaving 13 bases between them. The CDR3 loop spans 16 amino acids. Germline CDR1 is SGHRS and CDR2 is YFSETQ. The rearrangement uses TRBV5-1 and TRBJ2-5, with D perhaps TRBD2 (6 bases). Sequenced: peripheral blood. The sequence came from a man aged 55 to 70 with acute or convalescent COVID-19. In nucleotides, the CDR3 is TGCGCCAGCAGCTTGAGTTCGGGAGAGTACCAAGAGACCCAGTACTTC. Translated: CASSLSSGEYQETQYF. The entire variable domain, with the rest obtained from reference TRBV5-1 and TRBJ2-5, is as follows: KAGVTQTPRYLIKTRGQQVTLSCSPISGHRSVSWYQQTPGQGLQFLFEYFSETQRNKGNFPGRFSGRQFSNSRSEMNVSTLELGDSALYLCASSLSSGEYQETQYFGPGTRLLVL.